This entry lists 8 T cell receptor beta chains sequenced from one sample in a study of blood T cell repertoires in COVID-19. The protocol was immunoSEQ multiplex PCR, while the TCRdb copy is restricted to in-frame clones and leaves out a portion. The table has some 35,000 clones, 60% to 80% seen once. Sample: peripheral blood. The receptors were gathered from a man aged 80 or over with acute or convalescent COVID-19.

DNA of the CDR3: TGCGCCAGCAGCCAAGGACCTAGCAGTGAGCAGTTCTTC. Translating it yields CASSQGPSSEQFF. V usage is TRBV4-1 and J usage is TRBJ2-1; TRBD2 is a possible D gene (5 bases). The V end lost 1 base, the J end lost 9 bases, and 10 bases lay between the germline ends. From germline, CDR1 is MGHRA and CDR2 YSYEKL. The CDR3 has 13 amino acids.

The chain joins TRBV7-6 to TRBJ2-1; 8 bases match TRBD2. The CDR3 extends over 16 amino acids. Germline CDR1 SGHVS, CDR2 FNYEAQ. Trimming took 0 bases from V and 0 from J; bases not matched to a gene: 1. In DNA form, the CDR3 reads TGTGCCAGCAGCTTAGCGGGGACTAGCTCCTACAATGAGCAGTTCTTC. It yields the protein CASSLAGTSSYNEQFF.

CDR3 sequence reads: CASSKGAPGANTEAFF. The CDR3, as DNA: TGTGCCAGCAGCAAAGGGGCCCCAGGGGCGAACACTGAAGCTTTCTTT. The chain is built from TRBV21-1 and TRBJ1-1; the tabulated D call, TRBD1, remains unverified against the DNA. TRBV21-1 is flagged as a pseudogene. The CDR3 is made up of 16 amino acids.

This chain uses TRBV7-2 with TRBJ2-5; 12 bases align to TRBD2. CDR3 length equals 17 residues. With V trimmed by 3 bases and J by 5 bases, 10 bases remained unmatched. Germline values: CDR1 SGHTA, CDR2 FQGNSA. The DNA of the CDR3 is TGTGCCAGCAGCTTGACTAGCGGGGGTACCCTAAGGGAGACCCAGTACTTC. Encoded protein: CASSLTSGGTLRETQYF.

The V gene is TRBV10-3, the J gene TRBJ2-7; TRBD1 agrees at 10 bases. Looked up from germline, CDR1 is ENHRY and CDR2 is SYGVKD. This CDR3 is 14 amino acids long. V lost 6 bases and J lost 3; bases outside the gene matches: 5. The CDR3 spells CAIRDGTGDYEQYF. DNA for the CDR3: TGTGCCATCAGGGACGGGACAGGGGACTACGAGCAGTACTTC.

The chain employs TRBV30 and TRBJ1-6; 10 nucleotides match TRBD1. Germline CDR1 and CDR2: GTSNPN and SVGIG (reference sequence). The CDR3 is 13 residues long. With V trimmed by 8 bases and J by 8 bases, 6 bases remained unmatched. This CDR3 reads CARAGTGDSPLHF. The CDR3 DNA reads as TGTGCCAGAGCCGGGACAGGGGATTCACCCCTCCACTTT.

This chain links TRBV5-4 with TRBJ2-7; 11 nucleotides match TRBD2. Germline trimming cut 0 bases from V and 6 bases from J; bases unmatched to any gene: 2. The CDR3 consists of 14 residues. Looked up from germline, CDR1 is SGHNT and CDR2 is YYREEE (reference sequence). The CDR3 sequence: CASSLALAGGEQYF. CDR3 nucleotide sequence: TGTGCCAGCAGCTTGGCTCTAGCGGGGGGCGAGCAGTACTTC.

This sequence joins TRBV11-2 and TRBJ2-1, with D tentatively TRBD1 (5 bases). Germline lookup yields CDR1 SGHAT and CDR2 FQNNGV. This CDR3 has 17 amino acids. V was cut by 0 bases and J by 1 base, with 13 bases left in between. As DNA, the CDR3 is TGTGCCAGCAGCTTAGAGGGAAGGGGTGCTTCCTACAATGAGCAGTTCTTC. Translation gives CASSLEGRGASYNEQFF.